The T cell receptor (beta chain) under discussion was sequenced for a study of spatial heterogeneity in lung cancer. Study details: Detected beta-chain sequences consistently exceeded alpha-chain sequences. Study-level results: Blood contained ubiquitous expanded tumor TCRs more at resection than at follow-up.

Comments on this clonotype: Its target is not known. This beta chain lies outside the target of a library built for alpha chains; its clone size means little.

Time point: sample taken at primary tumor resection. Frozen PBMC, nontumor lung or tumor provided whole RNA, which was sequenced unsorted. Every TCR cDNA molecule bore its own unique molecular identifier. TCRdb reprocessed the 5' RACE reads via MiXCR and lists one record per CDR3 protein. Of a few hundred distinct CDR3 sequences in the sample, 84% were seen once. Germline-derived CDR1 and CDR2 are SGHDN and FVKESK. V lost 4 bases to trimming and J lost 2 bases, with 12 bases between them. This CDR3 is 15 amino acids long. Sequences were derived from PBMCs, sampled at surgery. The sequence was obtained from a female donor with early-stage non-small cell lung cancer. The chain joins TRBV14 to TRBJ2-1, with no clear D. CDR3 in DNA: TGTGCCAGCAGCCCGTACATGCTTGCCTACAATGAGCAGTTCTTC. Translating gives CASSPYMLAYNEQFF.